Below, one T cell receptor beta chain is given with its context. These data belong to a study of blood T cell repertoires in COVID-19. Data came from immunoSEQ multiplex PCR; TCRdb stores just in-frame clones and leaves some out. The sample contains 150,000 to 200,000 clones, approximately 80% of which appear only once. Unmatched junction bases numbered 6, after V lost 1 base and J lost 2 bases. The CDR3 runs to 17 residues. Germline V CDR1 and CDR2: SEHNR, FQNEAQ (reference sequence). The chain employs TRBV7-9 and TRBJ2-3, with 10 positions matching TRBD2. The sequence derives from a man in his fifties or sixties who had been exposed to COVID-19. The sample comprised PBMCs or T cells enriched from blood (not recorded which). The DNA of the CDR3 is TGTGCCAGCAGCTTAGTGGCAGCGGGAGGGGACACAGATACGCAGTATTTT. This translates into CASSLVAAGGDTDTQYF.